These T cell receptor beta chains were read from a single sample in a study of CD8 T cells in ankylosing spondylitis. Each CDR3 protein gets one entry after TCRdb re-called the 5' RACE reads with MiXCR. The sample records around 150,000 distinct CDR3 sequences, about 17% being singletons. What was sequenced was blood, either unsorted or a sorted T cell fraction (not recorded which). These receptors originate from a male donor with ankylosing spondylitis or in good health (not recorded which). The CDR3 runs from the conserved cysteine through the conserved F or W. The order of the fields is J gene, V gene, D gene, clone size, CDR3 protein, CDR3 DNA. A D gene is named only where the DNA matches it firmly. Rows may omit the clone size; those that give it use once, few, many or a size class.

J: TRBJ1-3
V: TRBV7-6
D: NA
size: NA
CDR3: CASSPWEGSSGNTIYF
DNA: TGTGCCAGCAGCCCCTGGGAAGGCTCATCTGGAAACACCATATATTTT

J: TRBJ1-4
V: TRBV20-1
D: NA
size: few
CDR3: CSARVQSTNEKLFF
DNA: TGCAGTGCTAGAGTGCAGTCAACTAATGAAAAACTGTTTTTT

J: TRBJ2-2
V: TRBV5-5
D: NA
size: NA
CDR3: CASSPGPPGTGELFF
DNA: TGTGCCAGCAGCCCCGGGCCGCCCGGGACCGGGGAGCTGTTTTTT

J: TRBJ1-2
V: TRBV27
D: NA
size: NA
CDR3: CASSLRGGLHGYTF
DNA: TGTGCCAGCAGTTTAAGGGGGGGCCTACATGGCTACACCTTC

J: TRBJ2-3
V: TRBV7-8
D: NA
size: NA
CDR3: CASSLLQGYTQYF
DNA: TGTGCCAGCAGCCTACTTCAGGGGTATACGCAGTATTTT

J: TRBJ1-5
V: TRBV12-3/TRBV12-4
D: NA
size: NA
CDR3: CASSLVRGLEPQHF
DNA: TGTGCCAGCAGTTTAGTTAGAGGATTGGAGCCCCAGCATTTT

J: TRBJ2-6
V: TRBV6-2/TRBV6-3
D: NA
size: many
CDR3: CASSYDSSGANVLTF
DNA: TGTGCCAGCAGTTACGACAGCTCTGGGGCCAACGTCCTGACTTTC

J: TRBJ2-7
V: TRBV20-1
D: NA
size: few
CDR3: CSARDRRGSGRGYEQYF
DNA: TGCAGTGCTAGAGATCGGAGAGGTAGCGGCAGGGGTTATGAGCAGTACTTC

J: TRBJ2-7
V: TRBV28
D: NA
size: few
CDR3: CASSFGQGHEQYF
DNA: TGTGCCAGCAGTTTCGGGCAGGGCCACGAGCAGTACTTC

J: TRBJ2-1
V: TRBV6-4
D: NA
size: many
CDR3: CASSDSLGLGRNEQFF
DNA: TGTGCCAGCAGTGACTCGTTAGGGCTTGGGAGGAATGAGCAGTTCTTC

J: TRBJ2-2
V: TRBV6-4
D: TRBD2
size: many
CDR3: CASSETSMNTGELFF
DNA: TGTGCCAGCAGTGAGACTAGCATGAACACCGGGGAGCTGTTTTTT

J: TRBJ2-4
V: TRBV5-1
D: NA
size: many
CDR3: CASSFTARRDGKNIQYF
DNA: TGCGCCAGCAGCTTCACCGCCCGACGGGACGGAAAAAACATTCAGTACTTC

J: TRBJ1-1
V: TRBV7-2
D: NA
size: NA
CDR3: CASSLFQGWNTEAFF
DNA: TGTGCCAGCAGCTTGTTTCAGGGATGGAACACTGAAGCTTTCTTT

J: TRBJ2-3
V: TRBV4-1
D: NA
size: few
CDR3: CASSYGGGRSDTQYF
DNA: TGCGCCAGCAGCTACGGCGGTGGGCGATCCGATACGCAGTATTTT

J: TRBJ2-3
V: TRBV20-1
D: NA
size: many
CDR3: CSARARDSTDTQYF
DNA: TGCAGTGCTAGAGCCAGGGACAGCACAGATACGCAGTATTTT

J: TRBJ1-3
V: TRBV7-6
D: NA
size: NA
CDR3: CASSLGTLISGNTIYF
DNA: TGTGCCAGCAGCTTGGGGACACTCATCTCTGGAAACACCATATATTTT

J: TRBJ2-5
V: TRBV3-1
D: NA
size: few
CDR3: CASSPNRLAETQYF
DNA: TGTGCCAGCAGCCCTAATCGGCTAGCGGAGACCCAGTACTTC

J: TRBJ2-7
V: TRBV20-1
D: NA
size: NA
CDR3: CSAEAGTTTYEQYF
DNA: TGCAGTGCAGAAGCCGGGACCACAACCTACGAGCAGTACTTC

J: TRBJ2-7
V: TRBV7-9
D: NA
size: NA
CDR3: CASSPRRSEQYF
DNA: TGTGCCAGCAGCCCCCGCAGGAGCGAGCAGTACTTC

J: TRBJ1-2
V: TRBV29-1
D: TRBD1
size: few
CDR3: CSALPGQGNYGYTF
DNA: TGCAGCGCTCTACCGGGACAGGGAAACTATGGCTACACCTTC

J: TRBJ2-5
V: TRBV20-1
D: NA
size: few
CDR3: CSARSRETQYF
DNA: TGCAGTGCTAGATCCCGCGAGACCCAGTACTTC

J: TRBJ2-5
V: TRBV20-1
D: NA
size: few
CDR3: CSARPESSETQYF
DNA: TGCAGTGCTAGACCAGAGAGCTCAGAGACCCAGTACTTC

J: TRBJ2-3
V: TRBV12-3/TRBV12-4
D: NA
size: many
CDR3: CASTIQIPGSGTDTQYF
DNA: TGTGCCAGCACCATCCAAATCCCGGGGAGCGGCACAGATACGCAGTATTTT

J: TRBJ1-1
V: TRBV20-1
D: TRBD1
size: many
CDR3: CSARTGGEAFF
DNA: TGCAGTGCTAGGACAGGGGGCGAAGCTTTCTTT

J: TRBJ2-7
V: TRBV5-8
D: NA
size: few
CDR3: CASSLWARDTTYEQYF
DNA: TGTGCCAGCAGCTTGTGGGCCCGGGACACGACCTACGAGCAGTACTTC

J: TRBJ2-1
V: TRBV20-1
D: TRBD2
size: many
CDR3: CSAEPGLAGAYNEQFF
DNA: TGCAGTGCTGAACCGGGACTAGCGGGAGCTTACAATGAGCAGTTCTTC

J: TRBJ1-5
V: TRBV29-1
D: TRBD1
size: NA
CDR3: CSVQQGTGDQPQHF
DNA: TGCAGCGTACAACAGGGGACGGGGGATCAGCCCCAGCATTTT

J: TRBJ2-7
V: TRBV12-3/TRBV12-4
D: TRBD2
size: few
CDR3: CASSFSGGPAEQYF
DNA: TGTGCCAGCAGTTTCTCGGGAGGGCCAGCCGAGCAGTACTTC

J: TRBJ2-2
V: TRBV20-1
D: NA
size: few
CDR3: CSASLPGELFF
DNA: TGCAGTGCTAGTCTACCCGGGGAGCTGTTTTTT